These T cell receptor beta chains were read from a single sample in a study of T-cell memory formation after mild COVID-19. TCRdb used MiXCR to reprocess the 5' RACE reads, holding one entry per CDR3 protein. The profile shows under 450,000 distinct CDR3 sequences, less than 25% of them singletons. The sample taken for sequencing was PBMCs or a T cell subset sorted from them (not recorded which). Every receptor here comes from an adult woman who had mild COVID-19 (a few samples of this study predate the infection). Cell type and time point are not known. Each CDR3 is given with its conserved first and last residue. A D gene is named only where the DNA matches it firmly. Size values are once, few and many counts, or a class for expanded clones, and some rows have none.

abundance,v_gene,d_gene,j_gene,CDR3aa,CDR3nt
few,TRBV12-3/TRBV12-4,TRBD2,TRBJ2-1,CASSFSGGGQYNEQFF,TGTGCCAGCAGTTTTTCCGGGGGGGGCCAATACAATGAGCAGTTCTTC
few,TRBV4-1,TRBD2,TRBJ2-3,CASSQDGGGNRRTDTQYF,TGCGCCAGCAGCCAAGATGGCGGGGGTAATCGAAGGACAGATACGCAGTATTTT
.,TRBV6-6,TRBD1,TRBJ2-3,CASSKFRGLDTDTQYF,TGTGCCAGCAGTAAATTCAGGGGGCTGGACACAGATACGCAGTATTTT
.,TRBV7-6,TRBD1,TRBJ1-6,CASSRTGENSPLHF,TGTGCCAGCAGCCGGACAGGGGAGAATTCACCCCTCCACTTT
few,TRBV7-2,.,TRBJ2-2,CASSPQPGELFF,TGTGCCAGCAGCCCACAACCCGGGGAGCTGTTTTTT
few,TRBV29-1,.,TRBJ1-1,CSVRSNWGAFF,TGCAGCGTTCGGAGTAACTGGGGAGCTTTCTTT
few,TRBV9,.,TRBJ2-1,CASSVETRSSYNEQFF,TGTGCCAGCAGCGTAGAAACGCGGAGCTCCTACAATGAGCAGTTCTTC
.,TRBV20-1,.,TRBJ2-7,CSAQSWLASYEQYF,TGCAGTGCTCAGTCGTGGCTAGCTTCCTACGAGCAGTACTTC
.,TRBV5-5,TRBD2,TRBJ2-1,CASSSPGGTSRYNEQFF,TGTGCCAGCAGTTCCCCGGGTGGGACTAGTAGATACAATGAGCAGTTCTTC
.,TRBV25-1,.,TRBJ2-2,CASSEVGAKGGTGELFF,TGTGCCAGCAGTGAAGTCGGGGCAAAGGGGGGTACCGGGGAGCTGTTTTTT
few,TRBV9,.,TRBJ2-7,CASSAGLGGYEQYF,TGTGCCAGCAGTGCTGGACTCGGCGGGTACGAGCAGTACTTC
.,TRBV6-5,.,TRBJ1-2,CASSYSMVQGYTF,TGTGCCAGCAGTTACTCGATGGTCCAGGGCTACACCTTC
.,TRBV6-5,TRBD2,TRBJ2-1,CASSYSTPGGSGVLDEQFF,TGTGCCAGCAGTTACTCAACCCCCGGGGGTAGCGGGGTATTAGATGAGCAGTTCTTC
few,TRBV19,.,TRBJ2-1,CASRANLVSARNEQFF,TGTGCCAGTAGGGCGAACCTAGTTAGTGCGCGGAATGAGCAGTTCTTC
few,TRBV7-8,.,TRBJ1-2,CASSYRDTSYGYTF,TGTGCCAGCAGCTACAGGGATACGTCTTATGGCTACACCTTC
few,TRBV19,TRBD1,TRBJ2-7,CASSTRDRGSPYEQYF,TGTGCCAGTAGTACTCGGGACAGGGGTTCTCCTTACGAGCAGTACTTC
many,TRBV6-5,.,TRBJ1-1,CASSSTGPGEAFF,TGTGCCAGCAGTTCAACAGGGCCCGGGGAAGCTTTCTTT
few,TRBV20-1,TRBD1,TRBJ1-6,CSARLQGKVNSPLHF,TGCAGTGCCAGGTTACAGGGGAAGGTGAATTCACCCCTCCACTTT
.,TRBV5-6,TRBD2,TRBJ2-1,CASSSGGMNSYNEQFF,TGTGCCAGCAGCTCCGGGGGGATGAACTCCTACAATGAGCAGTTCTTC
.,TRBV6-5,.,TRBJ1-1,CASRVQGGTEAFF,TGTGCCAGCAGAGTACAGGGTGGTACTGAAGCTTTCTTT
few,TRBV12-3/TRBV12-4,.,TRBJ2-3,CASTTPTSTDTQYF,TGTGCCAGCACCACACCTACTAGCACAGATACGCAGTATTTT
many,TRBV20-1,TRBD1,TRBJ1-2,CSLKSDRGRSGYTF,TGCAGTCTAAAAAGCGACAGGGGGCGTAGTGGCTACACCTTC
.,TRBV6-1,.,TRBJ1-6,CASSEVGNSPLHF,TGTGCCAGCAGTGAAGTTGGGAATTCACCCCTCCACTTT
few,TRBV7-2,TRBD1,TRBJ2-2,CASSPGQLSNGELFF,TGTGCCAGCAGCCCGGGACAGTTAAGCAACGGGGAGCTGTTTTTT
.,TRBV19,.,TRBJ2-5,CASRSEETQYF,TGTGCCAGTAGGTCCGAAGAGACCCAGTACTTC
few,TRBV5-1,.,TRBJ2-3,CASSLASAPDTQYF,TGCGCCAGCAGCTTGGCGTCAGCTCCAGATACGCAGTATTTT
.,TRBV5-1,TRBD1,TRBJ2-7,CASRLSGGEQYF,TGCGCCAGCAGGTTATCAGGGGGTGAGCAGTACTTC
.,TRBV7-6,TRBD1,TRBJ2-5,CASSLTYRGRKTQYF,TGTGCCAGCAGCTTAACCTACAGGGGGAGGAAGACCCAGTACTTC
.,TRBV5-1,.,TRBJ1-1,CASSQERGTEAFF,TGCGCCAGCAGCCAGGAGAGGGGAACTGAAGCTTTCTTT
.,TRBV25-1,.,TRBJ1-1,CASSDHWRGFTEAFF,TGTGCCAGCAGTGATCATTGGAGAGGGTTTACTGAAGCTTTCTTT
few,TRBV6-2/TRBV6-3,TRBD2,TRBJ2-7,CASSYEIAGGSYEQYF,TGTGCCAGCAGTTATGAAATAGCGGGGGGCTCCTACGAGCAGTACTTC
few,TRBV7-2,.,TRBJ2-7,CASSLVGGEGYEQYF,TGTGCCAGCAGCTTAGTTGGTGGGGAAGGGTACGAGCAGTACTTC
.,TRBV5-1,.,TRBJ1-4,CASSLGSGEKLFF,TGCGCCAGCAGCTTGGGCAGTGGCGAAAAACTGTTTTTT
.,TRBV28,TRBD2,TRBJ2-1,CASSLGDRLGLGTDEQFF,TGTGCCAGCAGTTTAGGTGACAGGCTGGGACTAGGGACGGATGAGCAGTTCTTC
.,TRBV20-1,.,TRBJ2-1,CSARKAGILSGQFF,TGCAGTGCTAGAAAGGCGGGAATACTTTCGGGGCAGTTCTTC
.,TRBV18,.,TRBJ2-5,CASSPYQGPRQETQYF,TGTGCCAGCTCACCATACCAGGGCCCTCGTCAAGAGACCCAGTACTTC
few,TRBV7-2,TRBD1,TRBJ1-6,CASSTDRAGNSPLHF,TGTGCCAGCAGCACGGACAGGGCGGGTAATTCACCCCTCCACTTT
few,TRBV24-1,TRBD2,TRBJ2-5,CATSDSGRSWETQYF,TGTGCCACCAGTGATAGCGGGAGATCTTGGGAGACCCAGTACTTC
many,TRBV12-3/TRBV12-4,.,TRBJ2-7,CASSLSGPYEQYF,TGTGCCAGCAGTTTATCAGGACCCTACGAGCAGTACTTC
.,TRBV9,.,TRBJ2-3,CASTRLSTDTQYF,TGTGCCAGCACCAGGCTCAGCACAGATACGCAGTATTTT
few,TRBV7-3,.,TRBJ1-2,CASTPPVGYTF,TGTGCCAGCACCCCCCCCGTGGGCTACACCTTC
.,TRBV5-6,TRBD2,TRBJ2-5,CASSFGTSVETQYF,TGTGCCAGCAGCTTTGGGACTAGCGTGGAGACCCAGTACTTC
.,TRBV14,.,TRBJ2-7,CASSPRVSYEQYF,TGTGCCAGCAGCCCGAGGGTTTCCTACGAGCAGTACTTC
.,TRBV7-9,.,TRBJ2-5,CASSWPDGETQYF,TGTGCCAGCAGCTGGCCCGACGGAGAGACCCAGTACTTC
.,TRBV24-1,.,TRBJ1-2,CATAPLTGNYGYTF,TGTGCCACCGCACCCCTGACTGGGAACTATGGCTACACCTTC
.,TRBV10-3,.,TRBJ1-6,CAISEKAILGPNSPLHF,TGTGCCATCAGTGAGAAAGCTATTTTAGGGCCTAATTCACCCCTCCACTTT
few,TRBV7-2,TRBD2,TRBJ2-7,CASSLRSGVYEQYF,TGTGCCAGCAGCTTGAGAAGCGGGGTTTACGAGCAGTACTTC
.,TRBV30,TRBD1,TRBJ1-4,CACPTGFGEKLFF,TGTGCCTGCCCGACAGGGTTTGGCGAAAAACTGTTTTTT
.,TRBV3-1,.,TRBJ2-5,CASSGTTRETQYF,TGTGCCAGCAGCGGGACGACCAGGGAGACCCAGTACTTC
.,TRBV7-8,.,TRBJ1-5,CASSLVSGVNSNQPQHF,TGTGCCAGCAGCTTAGTGTCAGGGGTAAATAGCAATCAGCCCCAGCATTTT
.,TRBV7-9,.,TRBJ1-1,CATLERGKNTEAFF,TGTGCCACGCTGGAGCGGGGCAAGAACACTGAAGCTTTCTTT
.,TRBV5-5,TRBD1,TRBJ1-1,CASSQGVSVRQTEAFF,TGTGCCAGCAGCCAGGGGGTCAGCGTTAGGCAGACTGAAGCTTTCTTT
.,TRBV20-1,.,TRBJ1-6,CSARATLQYSPLHF,TGCAGTGCTAGAGCCACTTTACAATATTCACCCCTCCACTTT
few,TRBV29-1,TRBD1,TRBJ1-1,CSVVSDRRLWTEAFF,TGCAGCGTTGTTTCGGACAGGCGCCTTTGGACTGAAGCTTTCTTT
few,TRBV3-1,.,TRBJ1-1,CASSQTPAAAFF,TGTGCCAGCAGCCAGACCCCCGCTGCCGCTTTCTTT